This T cell receptor (beta chain) was identified during a study of blood T cells in healthy people across ages. The CDR3 extends over 14 amino acids. Germline-derived CDR1 and CDR2 are SGHTA and FQGNSA. The germline V and J ends were trimmed by 1 base and 7 bases, with 13 bases remaining between them. The sample holds a few counts of this clonotype. Primers used in a second PCR of about 7 to 12 cycles were a sample-barcoded 5' primer and a J-beta primer mix. MiXCR was run by TCRdb on the 5' RACE reads, yielding one entry per CDR3 protein. Of over 1.5 million distinct CDR3 sequences listed, roughly 49% were seen once; the top ten hold around 2.1%.

The clonotype was recovered from a woman between 40 and 55 years old in good health. This chain joins TRBV7-2 and TRBJ2-5; no firm D call. Sequencing was performed on blood. The CDR3 nucleotides are TGTGCCAGCAGCTTAGAGGCCGGGCTCGGGACCCAGTACTTC. It is translated as CASSLEAGLGTQYF. The full variable domain, completed using reference TRBV7-2 and TRBJ2-5, is GAGVSQSPSNKVTEKGKDVELRCDPISGHTALYWYRQSLGQGLEFLIYFQGNSAPDKSGLPSDRFSAERTGGSVSTLTIQRTQQEDSAVYLCASSLEAGLGTQYFGPGTRLLVL.